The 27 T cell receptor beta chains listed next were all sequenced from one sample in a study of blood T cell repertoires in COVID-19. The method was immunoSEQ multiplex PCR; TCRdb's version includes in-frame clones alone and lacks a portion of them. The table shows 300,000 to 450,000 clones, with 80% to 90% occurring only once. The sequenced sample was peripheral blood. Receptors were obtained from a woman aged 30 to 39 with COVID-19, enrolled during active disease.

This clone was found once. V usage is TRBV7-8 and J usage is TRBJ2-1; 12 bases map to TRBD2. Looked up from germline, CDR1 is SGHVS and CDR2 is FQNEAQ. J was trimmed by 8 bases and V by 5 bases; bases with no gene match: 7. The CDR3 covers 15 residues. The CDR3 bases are TGTGCCAGCAGCGACAGACTAGCGGGGGTCCATGAGCAGTTCTTC. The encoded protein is CASSDRLAGVHEQFF.

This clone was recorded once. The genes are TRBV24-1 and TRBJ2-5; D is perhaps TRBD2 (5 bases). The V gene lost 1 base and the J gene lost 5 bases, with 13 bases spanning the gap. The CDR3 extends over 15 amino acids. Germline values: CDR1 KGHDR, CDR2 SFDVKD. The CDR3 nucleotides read TGTGCCACCAGTGATTTTTGGGGAGCCCTGGAGACCCAGTACTTC. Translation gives CATSDFWGALETQYF.

DNA of the CDR3: TGTGCCAGCAGTGAGGTGATAGCGGGAGACGAGCAGTACTTC. This codes for CASSEVIAGDEQYF. The chain has TRBV2 and TRBJ2-7, with 9 bases that match TRBD2. The length of the CDR3 is 14 residues. CDR1 and CDR2 (germline): SNHLY, FYNNEI. The J segment lost 5 bases and the V segment lost 3 bases, leaving 5 bases of the junction unmatched.

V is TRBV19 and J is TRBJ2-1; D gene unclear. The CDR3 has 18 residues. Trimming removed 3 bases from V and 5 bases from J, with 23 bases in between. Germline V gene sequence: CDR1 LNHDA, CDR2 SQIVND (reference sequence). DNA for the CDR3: TGTGCCAGTAGTATTTTGCCCCTCGGAGAGTTGAAGGACAATGAGCAGTTCTTC. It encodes CASSILPLGELKDNEQFF.

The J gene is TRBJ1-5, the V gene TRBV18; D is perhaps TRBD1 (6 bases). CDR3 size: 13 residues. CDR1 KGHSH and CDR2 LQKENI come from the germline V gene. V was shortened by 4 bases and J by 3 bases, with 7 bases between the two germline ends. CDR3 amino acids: CASSRDTNQPQHF. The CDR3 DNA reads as TGTGCCAGCTCACGGGACACCAATCAGCCCCAGCATTTT.

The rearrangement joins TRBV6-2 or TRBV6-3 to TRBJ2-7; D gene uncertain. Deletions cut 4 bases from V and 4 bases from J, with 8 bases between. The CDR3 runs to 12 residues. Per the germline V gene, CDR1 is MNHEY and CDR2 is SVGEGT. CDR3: CASSSLSYEQYF. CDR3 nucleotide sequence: TGTGCCAGCAGTTCCCTCTCTTACGAGCAGTACTTC.

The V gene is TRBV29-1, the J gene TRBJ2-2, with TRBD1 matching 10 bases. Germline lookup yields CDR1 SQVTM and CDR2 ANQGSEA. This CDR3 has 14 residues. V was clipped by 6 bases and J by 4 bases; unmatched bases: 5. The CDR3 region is CSVSTGGTTGELFF. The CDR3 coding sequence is TGCAGCGTCTCGACAGGGGGCACCACCGGGGAGCTGTTTTTT.

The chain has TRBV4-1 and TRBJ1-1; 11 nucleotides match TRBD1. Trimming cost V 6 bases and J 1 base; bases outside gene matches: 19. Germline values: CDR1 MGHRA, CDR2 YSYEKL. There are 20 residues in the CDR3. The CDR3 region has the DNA TGCGCCAGCAGTCGTGGGAGGAGCGGACAGGGGGCCGGGAGGAACACTGAAGCTTTCTTT. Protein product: CASSRGRSGQGAGRNTEAFF.

CDR3 region: CASSLVGQGFQPQHF. The CDR3 DNA reads TGTGCCAGCAGCTTAGTAGGACAGGGTTTTCAGCCCCAGCATTTT. The rearrangement joins TRBV7-2 to TRBJ1-5; 8 nucleotides match TRBD1. Germline V gene sequence: CDR1 SGHTA, CDR2 FQGNSA. The J segment lost 6 bases and the V segment lost 1 base, leaving 5 bases of the junction unmatched. There are 15 residues in the CDR3.

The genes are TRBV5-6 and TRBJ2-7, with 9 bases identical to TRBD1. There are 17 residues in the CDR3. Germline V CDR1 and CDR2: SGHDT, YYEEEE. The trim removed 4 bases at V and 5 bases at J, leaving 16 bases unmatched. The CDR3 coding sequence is TGTGCCAGCAGCGTGGGATTAGTAGGGACAGGGAGTAACGAGCAGTACTTC. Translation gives CASSVGLVGTGSNEQYF. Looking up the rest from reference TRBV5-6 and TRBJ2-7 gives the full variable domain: DAGVTQSPTHLIKTRGQQVTLRCSPKSGHDTVSWYQQALGQGPQFIFQYYEEEERQRGNFPDRFSGHQFPNYSSELNVNALLLGDSALYLCASSVGLVGTGSNEQYFGPGTRLTVT.

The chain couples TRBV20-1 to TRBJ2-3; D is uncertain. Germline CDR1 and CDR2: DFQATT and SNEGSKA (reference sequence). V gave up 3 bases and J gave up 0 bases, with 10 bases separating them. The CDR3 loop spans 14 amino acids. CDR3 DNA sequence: TGCAGTGCTAGTGTCCAGACTAGCACAGATACGCAGTATTTT. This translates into CSASVQTSTDTQYF.

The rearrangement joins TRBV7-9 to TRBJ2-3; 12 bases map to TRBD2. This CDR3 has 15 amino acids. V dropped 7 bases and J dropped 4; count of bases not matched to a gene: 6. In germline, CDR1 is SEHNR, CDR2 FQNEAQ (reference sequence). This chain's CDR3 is CASNRLAGAADTQYF. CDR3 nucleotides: TGTGCCAGCAATCGACTAGCGGGAGCGGCAGATACGCAGTATTTT.

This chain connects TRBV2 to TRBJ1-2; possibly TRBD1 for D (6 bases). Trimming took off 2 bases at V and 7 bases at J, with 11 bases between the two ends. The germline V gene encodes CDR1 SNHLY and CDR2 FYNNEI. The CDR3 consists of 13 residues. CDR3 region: CASSENRAGGYTF. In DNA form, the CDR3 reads TGTGCCAGCAGTGAAAACAGGGCGGGTGGCTACACCTTC.

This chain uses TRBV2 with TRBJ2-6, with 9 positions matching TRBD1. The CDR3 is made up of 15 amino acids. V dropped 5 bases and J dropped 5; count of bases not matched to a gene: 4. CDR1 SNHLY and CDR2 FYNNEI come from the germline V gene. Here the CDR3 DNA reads TGTGCCAGCAGTAGTGGGACAGGGAGGGCCAACGTCCTGACTTTC. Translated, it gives CASSSGTGRANVLTF.

The chain's CDR3 is CASSTIRRMNTEAFF. The CDR3 coding sequence is TGTGCCAGCAGCACAATCAGAAGAATGAACACTGAAGCTTTCTTT. The V and J genes are TRBV27 and TRBJ1-1, with D uncertain. The CDR3 runs 15 residues. Germline V gene data show CDR1 as MNHEY and CDR2 as SMNVEV (reference sequence). With 6 bases removed from V and 0 bases from J, the gap between germline ends came to 14 bases.

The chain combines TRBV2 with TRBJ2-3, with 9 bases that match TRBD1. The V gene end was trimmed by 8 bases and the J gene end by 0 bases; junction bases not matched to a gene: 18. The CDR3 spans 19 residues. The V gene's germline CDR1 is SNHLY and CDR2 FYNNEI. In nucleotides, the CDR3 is TGTGCCAGCCAGGGGGCACCGGGACAGGGAGGAGGGAGCACAGATACGCAGTATTTT. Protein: CASQGAPGQGGGSTDTQYF. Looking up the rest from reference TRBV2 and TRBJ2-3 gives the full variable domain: EPEVTQTPSHQVTQMGQEVILRCVPISNHLYFYWYRQILGQKVEFLVSFYNNEISEKSEIFDDQFSVERPDGSNFTLKIRSTKLEDSAMYFCASQGAPGQGGGSTDTQYFGPGTRLTVL.

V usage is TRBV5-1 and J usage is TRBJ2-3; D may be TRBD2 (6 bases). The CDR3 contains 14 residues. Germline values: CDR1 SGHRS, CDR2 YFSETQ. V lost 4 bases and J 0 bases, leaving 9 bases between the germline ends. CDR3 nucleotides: TGCGCCAGCAGCCTCGGGAGTAGCACAGATACGCAGTATTTT. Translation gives CASSLGSSTDTQYF.

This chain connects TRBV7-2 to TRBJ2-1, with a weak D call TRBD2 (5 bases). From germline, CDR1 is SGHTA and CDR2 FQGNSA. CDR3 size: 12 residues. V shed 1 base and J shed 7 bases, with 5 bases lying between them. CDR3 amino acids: CASSLERNEQFF. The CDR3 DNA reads TGTGCCAGCAGCTTAGAGCGGAATGAGCAGTTCTTC. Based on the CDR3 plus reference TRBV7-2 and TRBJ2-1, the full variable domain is GAGVSQSPSNKVTEKGKDVELRCDPISGHTALYWYRQSLGQGLEFLIYFQGNSAPDKSGLPSDRFSAERTGGSVSTLTIQRTQQEDSAVYLCASSLERNEQFFGPGTRLTVL.

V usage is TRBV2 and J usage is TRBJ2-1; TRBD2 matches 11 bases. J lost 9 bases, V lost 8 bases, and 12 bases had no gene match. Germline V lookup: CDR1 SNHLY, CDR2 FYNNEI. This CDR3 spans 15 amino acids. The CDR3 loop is CASCTSGSWFSEQFF. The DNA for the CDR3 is TGTGCCAGCTGTACTAGCGGGAGTTGGTTTAGTGAGCAGTTCTTC.

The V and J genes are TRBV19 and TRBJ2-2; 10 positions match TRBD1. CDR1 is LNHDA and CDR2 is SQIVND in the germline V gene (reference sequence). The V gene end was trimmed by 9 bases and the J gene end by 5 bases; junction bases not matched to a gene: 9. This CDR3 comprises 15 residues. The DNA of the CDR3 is TGTGCCAGCCGGCCTTGGACAGGGGGGACCGGGGAGCTGTTTTTT. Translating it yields CASRPWTGGTGELFF.

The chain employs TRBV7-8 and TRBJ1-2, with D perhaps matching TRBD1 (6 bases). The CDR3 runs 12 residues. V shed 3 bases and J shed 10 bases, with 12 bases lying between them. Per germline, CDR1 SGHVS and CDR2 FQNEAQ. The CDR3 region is CASSLNREIYTF. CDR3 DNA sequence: TGTGCCAGCAGCTTGAACAGGGAGATCTACACCTTC.

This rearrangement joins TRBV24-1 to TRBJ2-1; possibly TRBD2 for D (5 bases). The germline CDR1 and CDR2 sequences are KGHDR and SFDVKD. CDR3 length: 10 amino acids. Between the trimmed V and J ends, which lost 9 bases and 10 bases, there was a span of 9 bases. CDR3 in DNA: TGTGCCACCCCCCCGGGGGAGCAGTTCTTC. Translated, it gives CATPPGEQFF.

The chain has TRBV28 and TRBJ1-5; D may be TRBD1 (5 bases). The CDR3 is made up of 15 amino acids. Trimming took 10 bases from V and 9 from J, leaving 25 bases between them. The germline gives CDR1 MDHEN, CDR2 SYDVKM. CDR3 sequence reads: CATSTSDSPHRPQHF. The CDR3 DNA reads TGTGCCACCTCCACCTCCGACAGTCCCCATCGGCCCCAGCATTTT.

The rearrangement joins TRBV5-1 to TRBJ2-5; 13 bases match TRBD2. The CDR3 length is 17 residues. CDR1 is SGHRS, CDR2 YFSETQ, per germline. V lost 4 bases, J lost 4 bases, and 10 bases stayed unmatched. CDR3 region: CASSPGTSGTGGETQYF. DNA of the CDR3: TGCGCCAGCAGCCCGGGGACTAGCGGGACGGGTGGAGAGACCCAGTACTTC.

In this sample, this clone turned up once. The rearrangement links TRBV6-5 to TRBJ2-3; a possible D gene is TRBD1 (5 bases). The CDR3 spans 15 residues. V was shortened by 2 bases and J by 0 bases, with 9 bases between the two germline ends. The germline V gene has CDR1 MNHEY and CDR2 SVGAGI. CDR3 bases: TGTGCCAGCAGTTACCCAGGGTCTAGCACAGATACGCAGTATTTT. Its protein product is CASSYPGSSTDTQYF.

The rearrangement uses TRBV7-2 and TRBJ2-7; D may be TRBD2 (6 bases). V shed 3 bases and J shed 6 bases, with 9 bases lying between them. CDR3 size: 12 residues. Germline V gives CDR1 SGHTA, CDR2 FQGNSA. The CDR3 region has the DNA TGTGCCAGCAGCTTGGGACTTGCCGAGCAGTACTTC. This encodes CASSLGLAEQYF. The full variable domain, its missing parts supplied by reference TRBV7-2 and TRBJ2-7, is GAGVSQSPSNKVTEKGKDVELRCDPISGHTALYWYRQSLGQGLEFLIYFQGNSAPDKSGLPSDRFSAERTGGSVSTLTIQRTQQEDSAVYLCASSLGLAEQYFGPGTRLTVT.

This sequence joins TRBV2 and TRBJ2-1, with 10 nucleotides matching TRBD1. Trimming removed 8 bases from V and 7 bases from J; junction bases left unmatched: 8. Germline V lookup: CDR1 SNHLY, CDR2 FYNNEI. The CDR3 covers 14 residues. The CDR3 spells CASYRDRGGNEQFF. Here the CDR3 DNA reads TGTGCCAGCTACCGGGACAGGGGAGGAAATGAGCAGTTCTTC.